This is a list of T cell receptor beta chains from one sample in a study of early T cells in non-severe SARS-CoV-2 infection. TCRdb reprocessed the 5' RACE reads with MiXCR, giving one entry per CDR3 protein. The table has about 77,000 distinct CDR3 sequences, over 9% seen once. Source material: whole blood. These receptors originate from an adult who was a healthcare worker with PCR-confirmed SARS-CoV-2 infection or an uninfected control (not recorded which). CDR3s include the opening cysteine and the closing phenylalanine or tryptophan. A D gene is named only where the DNA matches it firmly. A clone size is listed for some rows: how often the clone was seen (once, few, many), or a class if it is expanded.

v_gene: TRBV2; j_gene: TRBJ2-7; abundance: many; d_gene: NA; CDR3aa: CASILRRTGAREQYF; CDR3nt: TGTGCCAGCATCTTACGCAGAACGGGTGCCCGCGAGCAGTACTTC
v_gene: TRBV28; j_gene: TRBJ2-7; abundance: NA; d_gene: NA; CDR3aa: CASRGDRQVAYEQYF; CDR3nt: TGTGCCAGCCGGGGGGACAGGCAGGTGGCCTACGAGCAGTACTTC
v_gene: TRBV20-1; j_gene: TRBJ2-7; abundance: many; d_gene: NA; CDR3aa: CSASSDSGVWEQYF; CDR3nt: TGCAGTGCTAGTTCCGATAGCGGTGTGTGGGAGCAGTACTTC
v_gene: TRBV9; j_gene: TRBJ2-1; abundance: many; d_gene: TRBD2; CDR3aa: CASSESGSQSEQFF; CDR3nt: TGCGCCAGCAGCGAAAGCGGGAGTCAGAGTGAGCAGTTCTTC
v_gene: TRBV2; j_gene: TRBJ2-2; abundance: NA; d_gene: NA; CDR3aa: CASRSDSPGELFF; CDR3nt: TGTGCCAGCCGTTCAGACAGCCCGGGGGAGCTGTTTTTT
v_gene: TRBV7-9; j_gene: TRBJ1-2; abundance: few; d_gene: TRBD1; CDR3aa: CASSNTGGLDYGYTF; CDR3nt: TGTGCCAGCAGCAATACAGGGGGCCTGGACTATGGCTACACCTTC
v_gene: TRBV6-2/TRBV6-3; j_gene: TRBJ2-1; abundance: few; d_gene: NA; CDR3aa: CASSSDSPGYNEQFF; CDR3nt: TGTGCCAGCAGTTCGGACTCCCCAGGGTACAATGAGCAGTTCTTC
v_gene: TRBV19; j_gene: TRBJ2-1; abundance: NA; d_gene: TRBD2; CDR3aa: CASSEIAGDYNEQFF; CDR3nt: TGTGCCAGTAGCGAGATAGCGGGAGATTACAATGAGCAGTTCTTC
v_gene: TRBV2; j_gene: TRBJ2-7; abundance: few; d_gene: NA; CDR3aa: CASSENGNYEQYF; CDR3nt: TGTGCCAGCAGTGAAAACGGCAACTACGAGCAGTACTTC
v_gene: TRBV12-3/TRBV12-4; j_gene: TRBJ2-1; abundance: NA; d_gene: NA; CDR3aa: CASSSTPSGYNEQFF; CDR3nt: TGTGCCAGCAGCAGCACACCAAGCGGGTACAATGAGCAGTTCTTC
v_gene: TRBV29-1; j_gene: TRBJ2-6; abundance: NA; d_gene: NA; CDR3aa: CSVEGAGANVLTF; CDR3nt: TGCAGCGTTGAGGGGGCCGGGGCCAACGTCCTGACTTTC
v_gene: TRBV10-3; j_gene: TRBJ2-4; abundance: many; d_gene: NA; CDR3aa: CATRPELAKNIQYF; CDR3nt: TGTGCCACCCGCCCGGAGCTAGCCAAAAACATTCAGTACTTC
v_gene: TRBV6-6; j_gene: TRBJ1-4; abundance: many; d_gene: NA; CDR3aa: CASSPVQNEKLFF; CDR3nt: TGTGCCAGCAGCCCCGTCCAGAATGAAAAACTGTTTTTT
v_gene: TRBV7-9; j_gene: TRBJ1-5; abundance: many; d_gene: TRBD1; CDR3aa: CASSPGTGVNQPQHF; CDR3nt: TGTGCCAGCAGCCCCGGGACAGGGGTTAATCAGCCCCAGCATTTT
v_gene: TRBV27; j_gene: TRBJ2-5; abundance: NA; d_gene: NA; CDR3aa: CASSFYGEETQYF; CDR3nt: TGTGCCAGCAGTTTTTACGGGGAAGAGACCCAGTACTTC
v_gene: TRBV27; j_gene: TRBJ2-3; abundance: few; d_gene: TRBD2; CDR3aa: CASHTSGRASTDTQYF; CDR3nt: TGTGCCAGTCACACTAGCGGGAGAGCTAGCACAGATACGCAGTATTTT
v_gene: TRBV10-2; j_gene: TRBJ1-6; abundance: few; d_gene: NA; CDR3aa: CASSESYNSPLHF; CDR3nt: TGCGCCAGCAGTGAGAGCTATAATTCACCCCTCCACTTT
v_gene: TRBV12-3/TRBV12-4; j_gene: TRBJ2-1; abundance: many; d_gene: NA; CDR3aa: CASTHTGFSSYNEQFF; CDR3nt: TGTGCCAGCACCCATACGGGCTTTAGCTCCTACAATGAGCAGTTCTTC
v_gene: TRBV12-3/TRBV12-4; j_gene: TRBJ1-4; abundance: NA; d_gene: NA; CDR3aa: CASSLGGAEKLFF; CDR3nt: TGTGCCAGCAGTTTAGGGGGGGCTGAAAAACTGTTTTTT
v_gene: TRBV3-1; j_gene: TRBJ2-7; abundance: many; d_gene: NA; CDR3aa: CASSQESNEQYF; CDR3nt: TGTGCCAGCAGCCAAGAATCGAATGAGCAGTACTTC
v_gene: TRBV28; j_gene: TRBJ2-6; abundance: few; d_gene: TRBD2; CDR3aa: CASRNGLAHSGANVLTF; CDR3nt: TGTGCCAGCAGAAACGGACTAGCCCACTCTGGGGCCAACGTCCTGACTTTC
v_gene: TRBV4-1; j_gene: TRBJ2-3; abundance: NA; d_gene: NA; CDR3aa: CASSQEGTTDTQYF; CDR3nt: TGCGCCAGCAGCCAAGAAGGGACAACAGATACGCAGTATTTT
v_gene: TRBV6-6; j_gene: TRBJ2-7; abundance: few; d_gene: NA; CDR3aa: CASRNWASGPYEQYF; CDR3nt: TGTGCCAGCAGGAACTGGGCGTCAGGTCCCTACGAGCAGTACTTC
v_gene: TRBV5-6; j_gene: TRBJ1-2; abundance: NA; d_gene: NA; CDR3aa: CASSSPGRANYGYTF; CDR3nt: TGTGCCAGCAGCTCCCCCGGCCGAGCTAACTATGGCTACACCTTC
v_gene: TRBV5-1; j_gene: TRBJ2-2; abundance: NA; d_gene: TRBD1; CDR3aa: CASSFRGRELFF; CDR3nt: TGCGCCAGCAGCTTCAGGGGGAGGGAGCTGTTTTTT
v_gene: TRBV7-6; j_gene: TRBJ2-3; abundance: NA; d_gene: TRBD1; CDR3aa: CASSSEDRGSTDTQYF; CDR3nt: TGTGCCAGCAGCTCCGAGGACAGGGGAAGTACAGATACGCAGTATTTT
v_gene: TRBV7-2; j_gene: TRBJ2-1; abundance: few; d_gene: NA; CDR3aa: CASSYQTNNEQFF; CDR3nt: TGTGCCAGCAGCTACCAAACCAACAATGAGCAGTTCTTC
v_gene: TRBV5-5; j_gene: TRBJ2-2; abundance: many; d_gene: NA; CDR3aa: CASSPISVGELFF; CDR3nt: TGTGCCAGCAGCCCAATTAGTGTTGGGGAGCTGTTTTTT
v_gene: TRBV18; j_gene: TRBJ2-7; abundance: many; d_gene: NA; CDR3aa: CASSPDLSEQYF; CDR3nt: TGTGCCAGCTCACCAGATCTCTCCGAGCAGTACTTC
v_gene: TRBV10-3; j_gene: TRBJ1-6; abundance: many; d_gene: TRBD1; CDR3aa: CATTPDRSYGPLHF; CDR3nt: TGTGCCACCACCCCGGACAGGTCTTATGGACCCCTCCACTTT
v_gene: TRBV20-1; j_gene: TRBJ2-3; abundance: many; d_gene: NA; CDR3aa: CSATVDTQYF; CDR3nt: TGCAGTGCGACCGTGGATACGCAGTATTTT
v_gene: TRBV5-1; j_gene: TRBJ2-7; abundance: many; d_gene: TRBD1; CDR3aa: CASSPNWGQTYEQYF; CDR3nt: TGCGCCAGCAGCCCCAATTGGGGACAGACCTACGAGCAGTACTTC
v_gene: TRBV11-2; j_gene: TRBJ2-3; abundance: NA; d_gene: NA; CDR3aa: CASIPYPRSTDTQYF; CDR3nt: TGTGCCAGCATACCGTACCCGAGGAGCACAGATACGCAGTATTTT
v_gene: TRBV20-1; j_gene: TRBJ1-1; abundance: many; d_gene: NA; CDR3aa: CSARGGQREAFF; CDR3nt: TGCAGTGCTAGGGGGGGCCAGCGTGAAGCTTTCTTT
v_gene: TRBV7-9; j_gene: TRBJ2-1; abundance: NA; d_gene: NA; CDR3aa: CASSARGAGGEQFF; CDR3nt: TGTGCCAGCAGCGCACGGGGCGCAGGAGGTGAGCAGTTCTTC
v_gene: TRBV12-3/TRBV12-4; j_gene: TRBJ2-7; abundance: few; d_gene: NA; CDR3aa: CASRARSGLLDEQYF; CDR3nt: TGTGCCAGCCGTGCCCGTTCGGGACTGCTAGACGAGCAGTACTTC
v_gene: TRBV9; j_gene: TRBJ2-3; abundance: many; d_gene: NA; CDR3aa: CASSVGGTDTQYF; CDR3nt: TGTGCCAGCAGCGTAGGTGGCACAGATACGCAGTATTTT
v_gene: TRBV7-8; j_gene: TRBJ2-3; abundance: many; d_gene: NA; CDR3aa: CASSLMSGTSKDTQYF; CDR3nt: TGTGCCAGCAGCCTAATGTCCGGGACTTCGAAGGATACGCAGTATTTT
v_gene: TRBV12-3/TRBV12-4; j_gene: TRBJ1-1; abundance: NA; d_gene: TRBD1; CDR3aa: CASSPGQGATEAFF; CDR3nt: TGTGCCAGCAGTCCGGGACAGGGGGCAACGGAAGCTTTCTTT
v_gene: TRBV12-3/TRBV12-4; j_gene: TRBJ1-1; abundance: NA; d_gene: NA; CDR3aa: CASSVRGGGEAFF; CDR3nt: TGTGCCAGCAGTGTTCGGGGTGGAGGTGAAGCTTTCTTT
v_gene: TRBV7-7; j_gene: TRBJ2-2; abundance: few; d_gene: TRBD2; CDR3aa: CASSPSGENTGELFF; CDR3nt: TGTGCCAGCAGTCCTAGCGGGGAGAACACCGGGGAGCTGTTTTTT
v_gene: TRBV20-1; j_gene: TRBJ1-5; abundance: many; d_gene: NA; CDR3aa: CSARGLDSYQPQHF; CDR3nt: TGCAGTGCTAGGGGATTGGACAGCTATCAGCCCCAGCATTTT
v_gene: TRBV4-1; j_gene: TRBJ2-1; abundance: many; d_gene: TRBD2; CDR3aa: CASSPSSGRGNEQFF; CDR3nt: TGCGCCAGCAGCCCTTCTAGCGGGAGGGGCAATGAGCAGTTCTTC
v_gene: TRBV18; j_gene: TRBJ2-1; abundance: many; d_gene: TRBD2; CDR3aa: CASSPGPGREGSNEQFF; CDR3nt: TGTGCCAGCTCACCCGGCCCGGGCAGGGAGGGCAGCAATGAGCAGTTCTTC
v_gene: TRBV5-1; j_gene: TRBJ2-1; abundance: many; d_gene: NA; CDR3aa: CASSLGNEQFF; CDR3nt: TGCGCCAGCAGCTTGGGCAATGAGCAGTTCTTC
v_gene: TRBV20-1; j_gene: TRBJ2-1; abundance: few; d_gene: NA; CDR3aa: CSATPPGGHNEQFF; CDR3nt: TGCAGTGCTACCCCCCCGGGCGGTCACAATGAGCAGTTCTTC
v_gene: TRBV6-4; j_gene: TRBJ2-5; abundance: many; d_gene: TRBD2; CDR3aa: CASSRTSGRGMETQYF; CDR3nt: TGTGCCAGCTCCAGGACTAGCGGGAGGGGAATGGAGACCCAGTACTTC
v_gene: TRBV28; j_gene: TRBJ2-7; abundance: NA; d_gene: NA; CDR3aa: CASKQSSYEQYF; CDR3nt: TGTGCCAGCAAGCAGAGCTCCTACGAGCAGTACTTC
v_gene: TRBV30; j_gene: TRBJ2-7; abundance: NA; d_gene: TRBD1; CDR3aa: CAWNDRVDDEQYF; CDR3nt: TGTGCCTGGAACGACAGGGTTGACGACGAGCAGTACTTC
v_gene: TRBV3-1; j_gene: TRBJ1-1; abundance: NA; d_gene: NA; CDR3aa: CASSQDLKNTEAFF; CDR3nt: TGTGCCAGCAGCCAAGATTTAAAGAACACTGAAGCTTTCTTT
v_gene: TRBV12-5; j_gene: TRBJ1-3; abundance: many; d_gene: TRBD1; CDR3aa: CASGLGDRGSSWRDF; CDR3nt: TGTGCTAGTGGTTTGGGGGACAGGGGGTCCTCCTGGAGGGATTTT
v_gene: TRBV29-1; j_gene: TRBJ2-6; abundance: NA; d_gene: NA; CDR3aa: CSVGRTGANVLTF; CDR3nt: TGCAGCGTTGGAAGAACTGGGGCCAACGTCCTGACTTTC
v_gene: TRBV9; j_gene: TRBJ2-2; abundance: few; d_gene: NA; CDR3aa: CASSVQGPGELFF; CDR3nt: TGTGCCAGCAGCGTACAGGGTCCCGGGGAGCTGTTTTTT
v_gene: TRBV20-1; j_gene: TRBJ1-2; abundance: few; d_gene: TRBD1; CDR3aa: CSAESTGANGYTF; CDR3nt: TGCAGTGCCGAGTCCACAGGGGCAAATGGCTACACCTTC
v_gene: TRBV20-1; j_gene: TRBJ2-7; abundance: many; d_gene: TRBD2; CDR3aa: CSVPLAGSPYEQYF; CDR3nt: TGCAGTGTCCCACTAGCGGGCTCCCCCTACGAGCAGTACTTC
v_gene: TRBV20-1; j_gene: TRBJ1-6; abundance: few; d_gene: NA; CDR3aa: CSARAGNRDNSPLHF; CDR3nt: TGCAGTGCCCGAGCCGGGAACAGGGATAATTCACCCCTCCACTTT
v_gene: TRBV10-2; j_gene: TRBJ2-4; abundance: many; d_gene: NA; CDR3aa: CATGPDQNIQYF; CDR3nt: TGCGCCACGGGTCCCGACCAGAACATTCAGTACTTC
v_gene: TRBV6-1; j_gene: TRBJ1-5; abundance: NA; d_gene: TRBD1; CDR3aa: CASTRGQASNQPQHF; CDR3nt: TGTGCCAGCACGCGCGGACAGGCGAGCAATCAGCCCCAGCATTTT
v_gene: TRBV4-1; j_gene: TRBJ2-2; abundance: NA; d_gene: NA; CDR3aa: CASSSIQRVNTGELFF; CDR3nt: TGCGCCAGCAGCTCCATCCAGCGAGTAAACACCGGGGAGCTGTTTTTT